This TCR beta chain was captured by sequencing in a study of tumor-infiltrating lymphocytes in primary liver carcinoma. Findings of the study overall: A small share of top clones, only about 7-25%, was found in all five tumor regions. Compared with blood, tumor repertoires held significantly more in their top 250 clones. Tumor region pairs overlapped more than did tumor-adjacent and tumor-blood pairs.

Co-extraction yielded RNA and DNA from roughly 21-30 mg of unsorted bulk tissue. Surgeons resected the patients' primary liver carcinomas. In regard to this clonotype: Its antigen is unidentified.

cDNA specific to TCR beta was made from 500 ng of total RNA, with a constant-region primer employed for priming. Amplification in three nested multiplex PCR rounds with slightly modified ARM-PCR gave rise to TCR beta libraries. Investigators reported that the first two PCR rounds, at 10 cycles each, used TRBV1-TRBV30 forward primers with a C-beta reverse primer. TCRdb recomputed calls from the multiplex PCR reads with MiXCR, one row per CDR3 protein. Altogether 95,000 to 100,000 distinct CDR3 sequences are present, approximately 70% being singletons, with the ten largest covering approximately 12%. The CDR3 is 10 amino acids. V lost 4 bases and J 11 bases, leaving 9 bases between the germline ends. Germline CDR1 SQVTM, CDR2 ANQGSEA.

The chain couples TRBV29-1 to TRBJ2-1, with unresolved D. The sequence came from a woman in her sixties or seventies with primary liver carcinoma and hepatitis B virus infection. The sequencing sample was made of liver tumor tissue from sampling region 2. Subset specified: tumor region T2, inferior pole. The CDR3 loop reads CSVGGRKQFF. CDR3 sequence (DNA): TGCAGCGTTGGTGGTCGGAAGCAGTTCTTC.